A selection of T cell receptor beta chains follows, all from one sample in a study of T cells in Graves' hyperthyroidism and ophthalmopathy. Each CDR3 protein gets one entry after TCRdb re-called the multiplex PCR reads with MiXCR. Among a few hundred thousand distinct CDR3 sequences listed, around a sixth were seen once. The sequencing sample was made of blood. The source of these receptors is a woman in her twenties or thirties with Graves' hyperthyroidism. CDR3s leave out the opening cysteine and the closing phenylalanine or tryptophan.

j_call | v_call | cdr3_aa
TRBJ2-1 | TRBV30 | AWSVRSDNEQF
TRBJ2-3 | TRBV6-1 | ASSEALSASGRNTQY
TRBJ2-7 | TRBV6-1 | ASRARVDEQY
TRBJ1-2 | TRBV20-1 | SARHNAGQGQGYT
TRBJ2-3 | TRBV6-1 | ASGRGGDTQY
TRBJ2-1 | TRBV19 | ASSRLAGKSYNEQF
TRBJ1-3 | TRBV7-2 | ASSLVLPGNTIY
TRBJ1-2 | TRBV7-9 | ASSLGLDSFYGYT
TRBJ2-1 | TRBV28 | ASYDGVIPYNEQF
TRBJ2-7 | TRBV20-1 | SANRLAGGFGEQY
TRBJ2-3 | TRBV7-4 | ASSRPVEY
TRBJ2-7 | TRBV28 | ASSSGLPTRQY
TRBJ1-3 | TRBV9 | ASSVGAILSGNTIY
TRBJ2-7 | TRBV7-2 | ASSPGDLYEQY
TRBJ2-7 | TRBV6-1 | ASSTSGTGLYEQY
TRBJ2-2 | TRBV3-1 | ASSSISGAGELF
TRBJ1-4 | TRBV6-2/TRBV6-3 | ASSQDRGDEKLF
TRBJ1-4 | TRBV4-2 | ASSQGHRTVSNEKLF
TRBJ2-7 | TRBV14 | ASSQDSGVEQY
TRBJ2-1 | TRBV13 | ASSYTSGSNPNNEQF
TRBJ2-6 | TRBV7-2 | ASSLRTGSSGANVLT
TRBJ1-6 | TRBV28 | ASSSPATGGGSPLH
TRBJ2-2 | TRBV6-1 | ASSPGRTGELF
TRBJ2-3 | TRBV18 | ASSSREGNTDTQY
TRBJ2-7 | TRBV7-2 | ASSQGGGRGMYEQY
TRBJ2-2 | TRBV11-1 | ASSLAIRRTGELF
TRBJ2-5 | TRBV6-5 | ASSVSRGWQETQY
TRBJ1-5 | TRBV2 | ASNRGSEPQH
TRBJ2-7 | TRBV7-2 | ASSFSTSVLEQY
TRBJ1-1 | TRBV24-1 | ATSDFVRRQGSWTEAF
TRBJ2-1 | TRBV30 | AWSVYHGQF
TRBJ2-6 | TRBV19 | ASTSLAGPTPRSGANVLT
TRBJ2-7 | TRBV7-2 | ASSLVRDRYEQY
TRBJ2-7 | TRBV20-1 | SATTRGTAVAEQY
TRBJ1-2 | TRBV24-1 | ATSDLSRPIGYT
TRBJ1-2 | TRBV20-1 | SARSSGAANYGYT
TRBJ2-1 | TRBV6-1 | ASNGFGLAVDNEQF
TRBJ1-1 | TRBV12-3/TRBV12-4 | ASQSGSFTEAF
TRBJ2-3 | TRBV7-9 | ASRPPPVRREMDTQY
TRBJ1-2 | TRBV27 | ASSFQGAWAGYT
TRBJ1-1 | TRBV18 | ASSPMTGDTEAF
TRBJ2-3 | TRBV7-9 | ASSAGTSGITDTRY
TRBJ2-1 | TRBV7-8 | ASSLWPRNSYNEQF
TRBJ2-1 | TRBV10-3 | AIGSPLGEQF
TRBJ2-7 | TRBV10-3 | AITAGVDRYEQY
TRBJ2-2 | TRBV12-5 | ASRLDTGELF
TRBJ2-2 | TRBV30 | AWRLAGTNTGELF
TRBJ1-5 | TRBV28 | ASTDRTGGLTTQPQH
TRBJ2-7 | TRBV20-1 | SARFGGTYEQY
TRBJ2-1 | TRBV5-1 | ASSPGTSAYNEQF
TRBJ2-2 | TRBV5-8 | ASSALLDMAINTGELF
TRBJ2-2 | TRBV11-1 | ASSRSGRRTGELF
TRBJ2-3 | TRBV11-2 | ASSLDVTQY
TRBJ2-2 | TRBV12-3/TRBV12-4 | ASSYVQTGELF